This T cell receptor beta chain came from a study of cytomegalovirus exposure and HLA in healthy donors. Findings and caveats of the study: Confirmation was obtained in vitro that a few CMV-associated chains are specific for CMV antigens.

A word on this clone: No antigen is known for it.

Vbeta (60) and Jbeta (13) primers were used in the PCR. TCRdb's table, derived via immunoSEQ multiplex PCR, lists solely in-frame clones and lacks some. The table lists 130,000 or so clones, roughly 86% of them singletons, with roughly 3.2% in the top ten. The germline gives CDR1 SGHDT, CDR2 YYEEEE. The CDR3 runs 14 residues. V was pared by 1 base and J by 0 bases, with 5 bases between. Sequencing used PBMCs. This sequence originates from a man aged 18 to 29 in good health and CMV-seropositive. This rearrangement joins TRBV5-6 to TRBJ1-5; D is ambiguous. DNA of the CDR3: TGTGCCAGCAGCTTGTACAATAGCAATCAGCCCCAGCATTTT. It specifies CASSLYNSNQPQHF. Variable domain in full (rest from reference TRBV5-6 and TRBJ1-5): DAGVTQSPTHLIKTRGQQVTLRCSPKSGHDTVSWYQQALGQGPQFIFQYYEEEERQRGNFPDRFSGHQFPNYSSELNVNALLLGDSALYLCASSLYNSNQPQHFGDGTRLSIL.